The entry below gives a single T cell receptor (beta chain) sequence along with its context. Generated by immunoSEQ multiplex PCR, the TCRdb table keeps only in-frame clones and is missing some. Among 170,000 or so clones, 75% to 95% were seen once, and the ten largest hold just over 2%. These data originate in a study of control samples from healthy donors and cancer patients. The CDR3 covers 12 residues. Germline lookup yields CDR1 MRHNA and CDR2 SNTAGT. V was pared by 5 bases and J by 1 base, with 2 bases between. V is TRBV6-4 and J is TRBJ2-2; D gene unclear. The TCR sequence derives from a woman aged 40 to 50 in good health. The sequenced material came from blood. CDR3 nucleotides: TGTGCCAGCAGTCAGAACACCGGGGAGCTGTTTTTT. This codes for CASSQNTGELFF.